This is a list of T cell receptor beta chains from one sample in a study of blood T cell repertoires in COVID-19. Libraries were prepared by immunoSEQ multiplex PCR; TCRdb keeps only in-frame clonotypes and omits some of them. The profile shows 200,000 to 300,000 clones, approximately 89% of them singletons. Sequencing was performed on PBMCs or T cells enriched from blood (not recorded which). Every receptor here comes from a woman in her twenties or thirties with acute COVID-19. Each CDR3 is given with its conserved first and last residue. The order of the fields is J gene, V gene, clone size, D gene, CDR3 protein, CDR3 DNA. D genes are given only for firm matches. Rows give clone size only sometimes, using once, few, many, or a class for an expanded clone.

j_call: TRBJ1-1
v_call: TRBV2
clone_size: NA
d_call: NA
cdr3_aa: CASREVRQTEAFF
cdr3_nt: TGTGCCAGCAGGGAAGTTCGACAGACTGAAGCTTTCTTT

j_call: TRBJ1-1
v_call: TRBV5-1
clone_size: NA
d_call: NA
cdr3_aa: CASRWAGDLGTEAFF
cdr3_nt: TGCGCCAGCAGATGGGCAGGGGATTTGGGCACTGAAGCTTTCTTT

j_call: TRBJ2-7
v_call: TRBV9
clone_size: NA
d_call: TRBD1
cdr3_aa: CASSASGTGYEQYF
cdr3_nt: TGTGCCAGCAGCGCGTCAGGGACAGGCTACGAGCAGTACTTC

j_call: TRBJ2-2
v_call: TRBV24-1
clone_size: NA
d_call: TRBD1
cdr3_aa: CATSFGTGHTGELFF
cdr3_nt: TGTGCCACCAGTTTCGGGACAGGGCACACCGGGGAGCTGTTTTTT

j_call: TRBJ1-2
v_call: TRBV28
clone_size: NA
d_call: NA
cdr3_aa: CASSSVGGLHGYTF
cdr3_nt: TGTGCCAGCAGTTCCGTCGGGGGATTACATGGCTACACCTTC

j_call: TRBJ1-5
v_call: TRBV6-2/TRBV6-3
clone_size: NA
d_call: TRBD1
cdr3_aa: CASSWTGSQPQHF
cdr3_nt: TGTGCCAGCAGTTGGACAGGGAGCCAGCCCCAGCATTTT

j_call: TRBJ2-5
v_call: TRBV11-2
clone_size: NA
d_call: TRBD2
cdr3_aa: CASSLGSRGSQETQYF
cdr3_nt: TGTGCCAGCAGCTTAGGCTCGCGGGGGAGCCAAGAGACCCAGTACTTC

j_call: TRBJ1-2
v_call: TRBV10-3
clone_size: few
d_call: TRBD1
cdr3_aa: CAIGQGAGGYTF
cdr3_nt: TGTGCCATCGGGCAGGGGGCGGGTGGCTACACCTTC

j_call: TRBJ1-5
v_call: TRBV19
clone_size: NA
d_call: NA
cdr3_aa: CASSMALNQPQHF
cdr3_nt: TGTGCCAGTAGTATGGCCCTCAATCAGCCCCAGCATTTT

j_call: TRBJ2-1
v_call: TRBV2
clone_size: once
d_call: TRBD2
cdr3_aa: CASTRVGGEEDEQFF
cdr3_nt: TGTGCCAGCACCCGGGTCGGGGGGGAGGAGGATGAGCAGTTCTTC

j_call: TRBJ1-3
v_call: TRBV6-2/TRBV6-3
clone_size: once
d_call: NA
cdr3_aa: CASSFAQGPSGNTIYF
cdr3_nt: TGTGCCAGCAGTTTCGCCCAGGGCCCCTCTGGAAACACCATATATTTT

j_call: TRBJ1-1
v_call: TRBV5-1
clone_size: NA
d_call: NA
cdr3_aa: CASRANGVNTEAFF
cdr3_nt: TGCGCCAGCAGGGCAAACGGGGTGAACACTGAAGCTTTCTTT

j_call: TRBJ1-4
v_call: TRBV5-4
clone_size: NA
d_call: NA
cdr3_aa: CASSSKRGTTGTTNEKLFF
cdr3_nt: TGTGCCAGCAGCTCCAAACGAGGAACCACAGGGACAACTAATGAAAAACTGTTTTTT

j_call: TRBJ1-5
v_call: TRBV27
clone_size: NA
d_call: NA
cdr3_aa: CASSLFFGDQPQHF
cdr3_nt: TGTGCCAGCAGTTTATTTTTCGGGGATCAGCCCCAGCATTTT

j_call: TRBJ1-1
v_call: TRBV18
clone_size: NA
d_call: NA
cdr3_aa: CASSPGRGAEAFF
cdr3_nt: TGTGCCAGCTCACCAGGCAGGGGAGCTGAAGCTTTCTTT

j_call: TRBJ1-1
v_call: TRBV30
clone_size: NA
d_call: NA
cdr3_aa: CAWSRDTNTEAFF
cdr3_nt: TGTGCCTGGTCCCGGGACACTAACACTGAAGCTTTCTTT

j_call: TRBJ2-7
v_call: TRBV7-6
clone_size: NA
d_call: TRBD1
cdr3_aa: CASSLVLGQGLDF
cdr3_nt: TGTGCCAGCAGCTTAGTATTGGGACAGGGCTTGGACTTC

j_call: TRBJ1-1
v_call: TRBV7-6
clone_size: few
d_call: NA
cdr3_aa: CASSFGMNTEAFF
cdr3_nt: TGTGCCAGCAGCTTCGGGATGAACACTGAAGCTTTCTTT

j_call: TRBJ1-2
v_call: TRBV19
clone_size: few
d_call: TRBD1
cdr3_aa: CASGPSGGYGYTF
cdr3_nt: TGTGCCAGTGGACCATCAGGGGGCTATGGCTACACCTTC

j_call: TRBJ1-2
v_call: TRBV6-5
clone_size: NA
d_call: NA
cdr3_aa: CASTLSPGGAPTF
cdr3_nt: TGTGCCAGCACTCTATCCCCCGGCGGGGCCCCCACCTTC

j_call: TRBJ2-4
v_call: TRBV5-6
clone_size: NA
d_call: TRBD1
cdr3_aa: CASSLAGQVVKNIQYF
cdr3_nt: TGTGCCAGCAGCTTGGCCGGACAGGTCGTCAAAAACATTCAGTACTTC

j_call: TRBJ1-1
v_call: TRBV13
clone_size: few
d_call: TRBD1
cdr3_aa: CASSSTGDMNTEAFF
cdr3_nt: TGTGCCAGCAGCTCGACAGGGGACATGAACACTGAAGCTTTCTTT

j_call: TRBJ2-2
v_call: TRBV4-3
clone_size: NA
d_call: NA
cdr3_aa: CASSHLQEYFSPGVLPGELFF
cdr3_nt: TGCGCCAGCAGCCATTTACAGGAGTACTTCTCCCCAGGCGTCTTGCCCGGAGAGCTGTTTTTT

j_call: TRBJ1-1
v_call: TRBV29-1
clone_size: NA
d_call: NA
cdr3_aa: CSGEGEGKAEAFF
cdr3_nt: TGCAGCGGGGAGGGGGAGGGAAAGGCTGAAGCTTTCTTT

j_call: TRBJ1-1
v_call: TRBV5-8
clone_size: NA
d_call: TRBD1
cdr3_aa: CASSLDRGYRGRTEAFF
cdr3_nt: TGTGCCAGCAGCTTAGATAGGGGTTACAGGGGGCGGACTGAAGCTTTCTTT

j_call: TRBJ2-3
v_call: TRBV7-2
clone_size: NA
d_call: NA
cdr3_aa: CASSSQGYPTDTQYF
cdr3_nt: TGTGCCAGCAGCTCTCAGGGGTATCCCACAGATACGCAGTATTTT

j_call: TRBJ1-6
v_call: TRBV4-1
clone_size: NA
d_call: NA
cdr3_aa: CASSQDGLSYNSPLHF
cdr3_nt: TGCGCCAGCAGCCAAGACGGTCTTTCCTATAATTCACCCCTCCACTTT

j_call: TRBJ2-7
v_call: TRBV12-2
clone_size: NA
d_call: NA
cdr3_aa: CASRLAGTSGGSGYEQYF
cdr3_nt: TGTGCAAGTCGCTTAGCGGGGACTAGCGGGGGTTCGGGTTACGAGCAGTACTTC